The sequence of this T cell receptor (beta chain) was determined in a study of T cells after yellow fever vaccination. Broader study findings: Booster sampling recovered most clones from primary vaccination (96% CD4, around 88% CD8).

The table lists this clonotype with many counts. No antigen is known for it. Synthesis of TCR cDNA relied on 5'RACE template switching, which attached a universal primer site and UMIs. TCRdb re-derived calls from the 5' RACE reads in MiXCR, one entry per CDR3 protein. The sample shows about 230,000 distinct CDR3 sequences, 6.7% of them seen only once. Germline V gene sequence: CDR1 MNHNS, CDR2 SASEGT. This CDR3 is built from 13 residues. V gave up 5 bases and J gave up 6 bases, with 13 bases separating them. The TCR originated in a man aged 25 to 45 who received the YFV17D yellow fever vaccine. V is TRBV6-1 and J is TRBJ1-2; D call uncertain. The specimen was CD4+ T cells sorted from PBMCs, collected on the day of the yellow fever booster vaccination. The CDR3 loop is CASSTLGGNGYTF. CDR3 DNA: TGTGCCAGCAGTACCCTCGGAGGGAATGGCTACACCTTC.